A single sample is the source of the 28 T cell receptor beta chains below, sequenced in a study of post-analysis software for immune sequencing data (dated by TCRdb to 2015 to 2017). General findings and caveats noted by the study authors: Significantly higher frequencies in patients than in controls were found for about 5 TRBV segments, including TRBV5-6, TRBV5-1 and TRBV20-1.

The receptor library was made with PCR. The instrument given in TCRdb is Illumina HiSeq 2500. To reduce PCR and sequencing biases, unique molecular identifiers were built into the TCR beta cDNA libraries. TCRdb's own reprocessing of the public reads used fastp at Q25 and MiXCR and kept productive beta chains. Under each unique CDR3 protein, matching rows form one entry showing the most common genes and DNA. The sample yields 150,000 to 200,000 distinct CDR3 sequences; about 29% were counted once. The top ten hold roughly 1.6% of the sample. The antigens of these receptors remain unknown. Sequencing was carried out using blood. The origin of the receptors is a girl aged 5 to 17 with multiple sclerosis.

This clonotype was counted between two and nine times. The chain combines TRBV12-3 or TRBV12-4 with TRBJ1-5; D gene unclear. The CDR3 runs to 14 residues. Trimming left V 3 bases short and J 3 bases short, with 9 bases between. The CDR3: CASSLGMINQPQHF. In DNA, the CDR3 is TGTGCCAGCAGTTTGGGCATGATCAATCAGCCCCAGCATTTT.

Remarks on this clonotype: This may be a read error, as it is one base from a much larger clone. The chain couples TRBV3-1 to TRBJ2-3; D may be TRBD2 (5 bases). The germline gives CDR1 LGHDT, CDR2 YNNKEL (reference sequence). CDR3 length: 11 residues. CDR3 sequence reads: CVSGSTDTQYF. In nucleotides, the CDR3 is TGTGTCAGCGGCTCGACAGATACGCAGTATTTT.

With respect to this clonotype: A much larger clone lies a single base off, so this may be a read error. The chain carries TRBV4-1 and TRBJ1-2; no firm D call. Germline-derived CDR1 and CDR2 are MGHRA and YSYEKL. There are 12 residues in the CDR3. As DNA, the CDR3 is TGCGCCGGCAGCCAAGACTGGGGTGGCTACACCTTC. Protein sequence: CAGSQDWGGYTF.

The chain employs TRBV20-1 and TRBJ2-7, with 10 bases fitting TRBD2. This CDR3 comprises 16 residues. Germline values: CDR1 DFQATT, CDR2 SNEGSKA (reference sequence). V shed 5 bases, J shed 0 bases, and the junction held 10 bases outside the gene matches. CDR3 sequence: CSASGLAAVSSYEQYF. In DNA form, the CDR3 reads TGCAGTGCTTCCGGACTAGCGGCCGTAAGCTCCTACGAGCAGTACTTC.

In this sample, this clonotype turned up many times. The V and J genes are TRBV10-2 and TRBJ2-7, with D tentatively TRBD1 or TRBD2 (5 bases each). The germline CDR1 and CDR2 sequences are WSHSY and SAAADI. V shed 2 bases and J shed 2 bases, with 16 bases lying between them. This CDR3 spans 16 amino acids. CDR3 residues: CASSEGTQGFTYEQYF. CDR3 nucleotide sequence: TGCGCCAGCAGTGAGGGGACGCAGGGATTCACCTACGAGCAGTACTTC.

This clonotype was counted at least ten times. The V call is TRBV4-1, the J call TRBJ2-5; weak D call: TRBD1 (6 bases). Germline loops: CDR1 MGHRA, CDR2 YSYEKL. V shed 1 base and J shed 3 bases, with 12 bases lying between them. The CDR3 contains 15 residues. The DNA of the CDR3 is TGCGCCAGCAGCCAAGGGTCCAGGGGAAAAGAGACCCAGTACTTC. Protein product: CASSQGSRGKETQYF.

This clonotype has a handful of counts. This rearrangement joins TRBV2 to TRBJ2-5, with no clear D. Per germline, CDR1 SNHLY and CDR2 FYNNEI. CDR3 length equals 13 residues. Trimming removed 7 bases at V and 11 bases at J, with 20 bases between. The CDR3 DNA sequence: TGTGCCAGCAATGCTGGGAAACGAGAGGAGCAGTACTTC. This translates into CASNAGKREEQYF. The full variable domain, its missing parts supplied by reference TRBV2 and TRBJ2-5, is EPEVTQTPSHQVTQMGQEVILRCVPISNHLYFYWYRQILGQKVEFLVSFYNNEISEKSEIFDDQFSVERPDGSNFTLKIRSTKLEDSAMYFCASNAGKREEQYFGPGTRLLVL.

V gene TRBV5-1 combines with J gene TRBJ2-3, with D possibly matching TRBD1 (6 bases). This CDR3 comprises 15 residues. V was pared by 2 bases and J by 2 bases, with 12 bases between. Germline CDR1 and CDR2: SGHRS and YFSETQ. The CDR3 DNA follows: TGCGCCAGCAGCTTTTCTCAGGGGATCACAGATACGCAGTATTTT. It specifies CASSFSQGITDTQYF.

This clonotype was counted only a few times. The chain is built from TRBV11-2 and TRBJ2-1; 7 bases align to TRBD2. There are 16 residues in the CDR3. From germline, CDR1 is SGHAT and CDR2 FQNNGV. V dropped 4 bases and J dropped 4; count of bases not matched to a gene: 10. The CDR3 DNA is TGTGCCAGCAGCTCTTCCAATCCGGGACTATACAATGAGCAGTTCTTC. Amino acids: CASSSSNPGLYNEQFF.

This sequence joins TRBV10-3 and TRBJ1-4; tentatively, D is TRBD1 (6 bases). V gave up 8 bases and J gave up 5 bases, with 15 bases separating them. The CDR3 is 14 amino acids. Germline values: CDR1 ENHRY, CDR2 SYGVKD. CDR3 sequence: CAIGQQGANEKLFF. DNA of the CDR3: TGTGCCATCGGTCAACAGGGCGCCAATGAAAAACTGTTTTTT.

This chain uses TRBV18 with TRBJ1-1, with D perhaps TRBD1 (5 bases). The length of the CDR3 is 14 residues. Germline CDR1 KGHSH, CDR2 LQKENI. V was cut by 6 bases and J by 2 bases, with 13 bases left in between. The CDR3 DNA follows: TGTGCCAGCTCGCACCGGGACGGAAACACTGAAGCTTTCTTT. Translating it yields CASSHRDGNTEAFF.

Concerning this clonotype: Being one base from a much bigger clone, this may be a read error. The rearrangement joins TRBV10-3 to TRBJ2-1, with D perhaps assigned TRBD1 or TRBD2 (5 bases each). Germline V gene lookup returns CDR1 ENHRY and CDR2 SYGVKD. The CDR3 loop spans 16 amino acids. The CDR3 loop is CAISESPGSSYNGQFF. The CDR3 coding sequence is TGTGCCATCAGTGAGTCGCCAGGGAGCTCCTACAATGGGCAGTTCTTC.

In this sample, this clonotype turned up a few times. V is TRBV9 and J is TRBJ2-1, with 10 bases aligning to TRBD2. This CDR3 has 15 residues. Germline CDR1 SGDLS, CDR2 YYNGEE. J gave up 8 bases and V 3 bases, and 8 bases lay outside the gene matches. DNA of the CDR3: TGTGCCAGCAGCGGGAGCGGGAGGGCCCTTGATGAGCAGTTCTTC. This sequence encodes CASSGSGRALDEQFF.

For this clonotype: A clone one base away is much larger, so this may be a read error. The J gene is TRBJ2-1, the V gene TRBV6-1; tentatively, D is TRBD1 or TRBD2 (6 bases each). Trimming shortened V by 7 bases and J by 1 base, and 17 bases separated the two germline ends. The CDR3 is 16 amino acids. Germline V gives CDR1 MNHNS, CDR2 SASEGT. The CDR3 sequence: CASNKGGGCSYNEQFF. The CDR3 DNA sequence: TGTGCCAGCAACAAGGGGGGAGGATGTTCCTACAATGAGCAGTTCTTC.

This clonotype came up many times. The chain combines TRBV6-5 with TRBJ2-7; tentative D call: TRBD1 (7 bases). The germline gives CDR1 MNHEY, CDR2 SVGAGI. The CDR3 runs to 22 residues. The V and J ends lost 2 bases and 0 bases respectively, with 32 bases between them. The CDR3 DNA sequence: TGTGCCAGCAGTTACACGATTAAAGGGGACAGAGCGACTAGATACCCCTCCTACGAGCAGTACTTC. It yields the protein CASSYTIKGDRATRYPSYEQYF.

This chain links TRBV5-1 with TRBJ2-7; D ambiguous. The CDR3 loop spans 14 amino acids. The germline V gene encodes CDR1 SGHRS and CDR2 YFSETQ. Trimming removed 1 base from V and 0 bases from J, with 8 bases in between. CDR3 sequence: CASSLQPSSYEQYF. CDR3 sequence (DNA): TGCGCCAGCAGCTTGCAACCCAGCTCCTACGAGCAGTACTTC.

CDR3 amino acids: CSARSPTGRGFADTQYF. As DNA, the CDR3 is TGCAGTGCTAGATCCCCCACGGGCAGGGGTTTCGCAGATACGCAGTATTTT. The chain has TRBV20-1 and TRBJ2-3; tentative D call: TRBD1 (6 bases). CDR3 length equals 17 residues. Trimming took 2 bases from V and 4 from J, leaving 22 bases between them. Germline CDR1 DFQATT, CDR2 SNEGSKA (reference sequence).

This clonotype was recorded at least ten times. This chain links TRBV20-1 with TRBJ2-7; TRBD1 is a possible D gene (6 bases). CDR1 is DFQATT, CDR2 SNEGSKA, per germline (reference sequence). This CDR3 has 13 amino acids. V lost 1 base to trimming and J lost 3 bases, with 10 bases between them. The CDR3 region is CSARGTVDYEQYF. CDR3 coding DNA: TGCAGTGCTAGAGGGACAGTCGACTACGAGCAGTACTTC.

This clonotype was seen many times. This chain's CDR3 is CSVQREVGETQYF. In DNA form, the CDR3 reads TGCAGCGTTCAGCGGGAGGTTGGGGAGACCCAGTACTTC. J is TRBJ2-5 and V is TRBV29-1; 9 bases map to TRBD2. Germline V gene lookup returns CDR1 SQVTM and CDR2 ANQGSEA. V gave up 5 bases and J gave up 5 bases; unmatched junction bases: 6. The CDR3 is 13 residues long.

The gene calls are TRBV15 and TRBJ1-3; 8 nucleotides agree with TRBD1. Germline V gene lookup returns CDR1 LNHNV and CDR2 YYDKDF (reference sequence). The ends lost 5 bases at V and 2 bases at J; junction bases unmatched: 5. The CDR3 extends over 15 amino acids. CDR3 loop: CATSAWGQAGNTIYF. In nucleotides, the CDR3 is TGTGCCACCAGCGCCTGGGGACAGGCTGGAAACACCATATATTTT.

The chain uses TRBV28 and TRBJ1-5; D is possibly TRBD1 (5 bases). Trimming left V 7 bases short and J 1 base short, with 14 bases between. The CDR3 covers 15 residues. CDR1 and CDR2 from the germline V gene are MDHEN and SYDVKM. CDR3 residues: CASISLGGSNQPQHF. Written as DNA, the CDR3 is TGTGCCAGCATCTCCCTGGGGGGAAGCAATCAGCCCCAGCATTTT.

This chain links TRBV12-3 or TRBV12-4 with TRBJ1-5, with unresolved D. CDR3 length: 14 amino acids. V was trimmed by 3 bases and J by 0 bases, leaving 6 bases between them. DNA of the CDR3: TGTGCCAGCAGTTTCACAGATAGCAATCAGCCCCAGCATTTT. This encodes CASSFTDSNQPQHF.

V and J are TRBV7-2 and TRBJ2-3, with D perhaps matching TRBD1 (6 bases). The CDR3 totals 12 residues. The germline V and J ends were trimmed by 5 bases and 7 bases, with 10 bases remaining between them. The germline V gene has CDR1 SGHTA and CDR2 FQGNSA. CDR3 amino acids: CASSRDTNTQYF. The CDR3 region has the DNA TGTGCCAGCAGCCGGGACACCAATACGCAGTATTTT.

The genes are TRBV5-1 and TRBJ2-3, with 11 bases fitting TRBD2. CDR1 SGHRS and CDR2 YFSETQ come from the germline V gene. CDR3 length equals 16 residues. Trimming removed 4 bases from V and 2 bases from J; junction bases left unmatched: 6. The CDR3, as DNA: TGCGCCAGCAGCGTCCTAGCGGGGGGACTCACAGATACGCAGTATTTT. Translation gives CASSVLAGGLTDTQYF. The full variable domain, rest sourced from reference TRBV5-1 and TRBJ2-3, is KAGVTQTPRYLIKTRGQQVTLSCSPISGHRSVSWYQQTPGQGLQFLFEYFSETQRNKGNFPGRFSGRQFSNSRSEMNVSTLELGDSALYLCASSVLAGGLTDTQYFGPGTRLTVL.

The chain is built from TRBV24-1 and TRBJ1-1, with D possibly TRBD1 on 5 matching bases. This CDR3 is built from 16 residues. Germline V gene lookup returns CDR1 KGHDR and CDR2 SFDVKD. V dropped 0 bases and J dropped 1 base, with 11 bases sitting between them. The CDR3 region has the DNA TGTGCCACCAGTGATTTGACCACGGGGGGGAACACTGAAGCTTTCTTT. This codes for CATSDLTTGGNTEAFF.

A few counts support this clonotype. The chain recombines TRBV27 with TRBJ1-2; TRBD1 matches 7 bases. The ends lost 6 bases at V and 8 bases at J; junction bases unmatched: 6. The germline V gene encodes CDR1 MNHEY and CDR2 SMNVEV (reference sequence). The CDR3 runs to 12 residues. CDR3 region: CASSTQGWGYTF. In DNA, the CDR3 is TGTGCCAGCAGCACACAGGGGTGGGGCTACACCTTC.

Concerning this clonotype: Possible read error: a much larger clone is one base away. This rearrangement joins TRBV29-1 to TRBJ1-2; 7 bases line up with TRBD1. Trimming removed 4 bases from V and 8 bases from J; junction bases left unmatched: 10. This CDR3 is built from 13 residues. Germline CDR1 and CDR2: SQVTM and ANQGSEA. The chain's CDR3 is CSVGGQPLWGYTF. CDR3 DNA sequence: TGCAGCGTTGGGGGACAGCCTTTATGGGGCTACACCTTC.

As for this clonotype: A read error is possible here, since a much larger clone lies one base away. The chain carries TRBV7-2 and TRBJ2-7; 7 nucleotides match TRBD2. The germline gives CDR1 SGHTA, CDR2 FQGNSA. CDR3 length: 17 amino acids. V was pared by 1 base and J by 0 bases, with 9 bases of the junction left unmatched. The CDR3 protein is CASSLEGLPTASYEQYF. CDR3 bases: TGTGCCAGCAGCTTAGAGGGACTACCGACGGCCTCCTACGAGCAGTACTTC. Full variable domain (remainder filled in from reference TRBV7-2 and TRBJ2-7): GAGVSQSPSNKVTEKGKDVELRCDPISGHTALYWYRQSLGQGLEFLIYFQGNSAPDKSGLPSDRFSAERTGGSVSTLTIQRTQQEDSAVYLCASSLEGLPTASYEQYFGPGTRLTVT.